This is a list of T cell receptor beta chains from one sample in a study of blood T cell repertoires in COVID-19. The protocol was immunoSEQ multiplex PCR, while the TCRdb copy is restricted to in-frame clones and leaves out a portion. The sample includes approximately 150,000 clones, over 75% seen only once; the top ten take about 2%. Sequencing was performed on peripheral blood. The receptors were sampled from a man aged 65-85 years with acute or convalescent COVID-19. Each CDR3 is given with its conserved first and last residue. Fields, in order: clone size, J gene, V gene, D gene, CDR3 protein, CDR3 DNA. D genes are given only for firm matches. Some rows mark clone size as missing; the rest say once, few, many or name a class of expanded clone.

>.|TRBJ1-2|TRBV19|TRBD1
CASKYRGSYGYTF
TGTGCCAGTAAATACAGGGGGTCCTATGGCTACACCTTC
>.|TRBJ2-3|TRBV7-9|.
CASSLRASLSTDTQYF
TGTGCCAGCAGCTTACGGGCTAGCCTTAGCACAGATACGCAGTATTTT
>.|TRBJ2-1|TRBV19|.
CASSPPEGEQFF
TGTGCCAGTAGTCCCCCTGAGGGTGAGCAGTTCTTC
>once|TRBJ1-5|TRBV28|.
CAIEQGKGLPQHF
TGTGCCATCGAGCAGGGGAAGGGGTTGCCCCAGCATTTT
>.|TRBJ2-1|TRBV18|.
CASSPLYSGSSYNEQFF
TGTGCCAGCTCACCACTTTACTCGGGTAGCTCCTACAATGAGCAGTTCTTC
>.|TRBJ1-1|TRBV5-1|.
CASSLEQGGTEAFF
TGCGCCAGCAGCTTGGAGCAGGGAGGCACTGAAGCTTTCTTT
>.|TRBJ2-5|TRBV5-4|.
CASSSGGSTQETQYF
TGTGCCAGCAGCTCCGGAGGCAGCACACAAGAGACCCAGTACTTC
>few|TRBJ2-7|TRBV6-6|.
CASSYSGVGSGEQYF
TGTGCCAGCAGTTACTCAGGGGTTGGGTCGGGCGAGCAGTACTTC
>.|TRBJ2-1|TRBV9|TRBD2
CASSVGSGGAYNEQFF
TGTGCCAGCAGCGTAGGTAGCGGGGGGGCATACAATGAGCAGTTCTTC
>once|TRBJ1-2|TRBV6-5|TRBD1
CASSQGDSPNYGYTF
TGTGCCAGCAGTCAGGGGGACAGCCCTAACTATGGCTACACCTTC
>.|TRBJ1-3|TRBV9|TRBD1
CASSTGTGEANTIYF
TGTGCCAGCAGCACAGGGACAGGGGAGGCAAACACCATATATTTT
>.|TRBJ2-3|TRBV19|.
CASSSTQRVQGDTQYF
TGTGCCAGTAGTTCAACTCAGCGGGTTCAAGGGGATACGCAGTATTTT
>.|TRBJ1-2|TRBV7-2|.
CASSLVAQGLKGYTF
TGTGCCAGCAGCTTAGTTGCGCAGGGCTTAAAAGGCTACACCTTC
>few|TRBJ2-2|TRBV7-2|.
CASSLARNTGELFF
TGTGCCAGCAGCTTAGCGCGGAACACCGGGGAGCTGTTTTTT
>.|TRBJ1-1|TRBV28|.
CASRAGGRSEAFF
TGTGCCAGCAGGGCCGGGGGGCGCTCTGAAGCTTTCTTT
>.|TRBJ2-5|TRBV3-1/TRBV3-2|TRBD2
CASSQASGQETQYF
TGTGCCAGCAGCCAAGCTAGCGGTCAAGAGACCCAGTACTTC
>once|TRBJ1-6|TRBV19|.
CASSLRSKSSYNSPLHF
TGTGCCAGTAGTCTGCGTTCGAAGAGCTCCTATAATTCACCCCTCCACTTT
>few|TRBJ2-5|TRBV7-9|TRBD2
CASSSPERAGGETQYF
TGTGCCAGCAGCTCCCCCGAAAGGGCGGGGGGAGAGACCCAGTACTTC
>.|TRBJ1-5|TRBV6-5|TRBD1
CASRPQGLSNQPQHF
TGTGCCAGCAGGCCACAGGGGCTTAGCAATCAGCCCCAGCATTTT
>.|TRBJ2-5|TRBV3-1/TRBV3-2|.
CASSKPRLTQYF
TGTGCCAGCAGCAAACCTAGGTTGACCCAGTACTTC
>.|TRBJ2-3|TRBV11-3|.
CASSPGGQGTGTQYF
TGTGCCAGCAGCCCAGGGGGGCAAGGCACGGGTACGCAGTATTTT
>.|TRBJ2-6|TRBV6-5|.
CASSSTASGANVLTF
TGTGCCAGCAGTTCTACAGCCTCTGGGGCCAACGTCCTGACTTTC
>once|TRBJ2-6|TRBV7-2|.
CASSPRAGANVLTF
TGTGCCAGCAGCCCCCGGGCTGGGGCCAACGTCCTGACTTTC
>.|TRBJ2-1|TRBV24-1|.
CATSRAYNEQFF
TGTGCCACCTCCCGAGCGTACAATGAGCAGTTCTTC
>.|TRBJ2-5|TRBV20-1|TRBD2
CSASGSGLAGEVGTQYF
TGCAGTGCTAGTGGTTCGGGACTAGCGGGGGAGGTCGGGACCCAGTACTTC